The T cell receptor (beta chain) under discussion was sequenced for a study of T-cell reconstitution after alpha-beta-depleted transplantation in children (dated by TCRdb to about 2016). Looking at the study overall: T-cell immune reconstitution after TCRalphabeta/CD19-depleted allogeneic hematopoietic cell transplantation in children was quantitatively tracked in the study by means of TCR repertoire profiling.

This clonotype was seen at least ten times. It lacks a known antigen. Nothing much larger sits one base from this clone, and base qualities are not available. Libraries were built with PCR. Sequencing relied on an Illumina HiSeq 2500. Molecular barcoding was employed in the preparation of TCR libraries, with unique molecular identifiers being used to normalize TCRbeta repertoire quantification. The public reads were quality trimmed at Q25 with fastp and then assembled into clones with MiXCR by TCRdb, keeping productive beta chains. All rows with the same CDR3 protein become a single entry with the most common DNA and genes. For this sample the table gives around 410,000 distinct CDR3 sequences, of which about 11% were detected only once. Over 4.5% of the sample goes to the ten largest clones. Based on the germline V gene, the CDR1 and CDR2 sequences are ENHRY and SYGVKD. Trimming at the junction amounts to 7 bases on V and 5 bases on J, and the germline ends lie 14 bases apart. Including the terminal cysteine and phenylalanine, the CDR3 comprises 13 residues. The kept DNA is CDR3 alone, 39 bases in frame from the first base.

The sample here was PBMCs from the stem cell graft donor, taken from the stem cell graft. This TCR came from a human donor who donated a stem cell graft to a child with acute myeloid leukemia. Recombination joined TRBV10-3 with TRBJ2-5; tentative D gene TRBD2, with 6 bases matching. This receptor carries the CDR3 CAITQTAGETQYF. The nucleotide sequence is given as TGTGCCATCACTCAAACGGCGGGGGAGACCCAGTACTTC.